The rows below give T cell receptor beta chains drawn from one sample of a study of T cell changes during pregnancy in multiple sclerosis. Profiling relied on immunoSEQ multiplex PCR, and the TCRdb table lists in-frame clones only, not all of them. This sample yields 60,000 or so clones, of which just under 90% are seen a single time; about 5.7% belongs to the top ten. Sequencing was carried out using peripheral blood from another person, used as feeder cells. These receptors were taken from a human donor whose cells served as feeder cells for cultures in a pregnancy study. Both conserved end residues are part of each CDR3. A D gene is named only where the DNA matches it firmly. Not all rows give a size; the values are once, few, many and, for expanded clones, a class.

J | D | size | V | DNA | CDR3
TRBJ2-5 | TRBD1 | . | TRBV5-4 | TGTGCCAGCAGCTTGCTCCAGGGGGCCCAAGAGACCCAGTACTTC | CASSLLQGAQETQYF
TRBJ1-5 | . | . | TRBV18 | TGTGCCAGCTCACCACAGGGGGGAGGGCAGCCCCAGCATTTT | CASSPQGGGQPQHF
TRBJ2-6 | . | . | TRBV6-5 | TGTGCCAGCAGTTACTCTCACTCTGGGGCCAACGTCCTGACTTTC | CASSYSHSGANVLTF
TRBJ2-2 | . | few | TRBV4-1 | TGCGCCAGTCAACAGGGCCCCGGGGAGCTGTTTTTT | CASQQGPGELFF
TRBJ1-1 | TRBD1 | . | TRBV2 | TGTGCCAGCATTAGGGAGAATGCAGGGGGAAGGAACACTGAAGCTTTCTTT | CASIRENAGGRNTEAFF
TRBJ2-3 | TRBD2 | . | TRBV27 | TGTGCCAGCAGTTTCTCCCGGGACGGGGGGACAGATACGCAGTATTTT | CASSFSRDGGTDTQYF
TRBJ2-7 | TRBD2 | . | TRBV7-2 | TGTGCCAGCAGCTTAGTCTTCAGCGGGACCCCTGGGGAGCAGTACTTC | CASSLVFSGTPGEQYF
TRBJ2-6 | . | . | TRBV15 | TGTGCCACCAGCAGGGACTCTGGGGCCAACGTCCTGACTTTC | CATSRDSGANVLTF
TRBJ2-7 | . | . | TRBV15 | TGTGCCACCAGCAGAGAAGGGAGTCCCCACGAGCAGTACTTC | CATSREGSPHEQYF
TRBJ2-5 | . | . | TRBV7-2 | TGTGCCAGCAGCTTAGCAGGGGCAGAGACCCAGTACTTC | CASSLAGAETQYF
TRBJ1-5 | . | few | TRBV10-1 | TGCGCCAGCAGGTCCCGCAGAGGGGGGAAAGCTCAGCCCCAGCATTTT | CASRSRRGGKAQPQHF
TRBJ2-3 | . | . | TRBV5-1 | TGCGCCAGCAGCTTGGGAGCGGACAGAAGCACAGATACGCAGTATTTT | CASSLGADRSTDTQYF
TRBJ1-1 | . | . | TRBV9 | TGTGCCAGCAGCGTAGAAGCGGGGGCGAGCACTGAAGCTTTCTTT | CASSVEAGASTEAFF
TRBJ2-5 | TRBD2 | few | TRBV5-1 | TGCGCCAGCAGCTTGGGACTAGCGGCGCAAGAGACCCAGTACTTC | CASSLGLAAQETQYF
TRBJ2-2 | . | . | TRBV5-1 | TGCGCCAGCGTTGACTCAACGGGGCGGAACACCGGGGAGCTGTTTTTT | CASVDSTGRNTGELFF
TRBJ2-2 | TRBD2 | . | TRBV5-1 | TGCGCCAGCAGCCCGGTGGGAGGGCGGTCCGGGGAGCTGTTTTTT | CASSPVGGRSGELFF
TRBJ1-1 | . | . | TRBV11-2 | TGTGCCAGCCGACTGGCTGAGAACACTGAAGCTTTCTTT | CASRLAENTEAFF
TRBJ2-3 | TRBD1 | . | TRBV6-1 | TGTGCCAGCAGCCCGGGACAGGGAGAGGCAGATACGCAGTATTTT | CASSPGQGEADTQYF
TRBJ2-3 | TRBD1 | . | TRBV9 | TGTGCCAGCAGCGTAAGGGACAGGGGGCCACCGGGCGCAGATACGCAGTATTTT | CASSVRDRGPPGADTQYF
TRBJ2-2 | TRBD2 | . | TRBV5-4 | TGTGCCAGCAGCTGGACTAGCACCGGGGAGCTGTTTTTT | CASSWTSTGELFF
TRBJ1-5 | . | . | TRBV5-3 | TGTGCCAGAAGCTATCTCCGGACACAGCCCCAGCATTTT | CARSYLRTQPQHF
TRBJ1-5 | . | few | TRBV13 | TGTGCCAGCAGTCCGACGGAGCCCCAGCATTTT | CASSPTEPQHF
TRBJ1-1 | . | . | TRBV7-9 | TGTGCCAGCAGCCTCCAAGGACCCGCGAACACTGAAGCTTTCTTT | CASSLQGPANTEAFF
TRBJ2-7 | . | . | TRBV6-5 | TGTGCCAGCAGTGAAGGGTACGAGCAGTACTTC | CASSEGYEQYF
TRBJ2-7 | . | . | TRBV7-9 | TGTGCCAGCAGCTTATCTGGAGGCGGCGCCTACGAGCAGTACTTC | CASSLSGGGAYEQYF
TRBJ2-5 | . | . | TRBV7-9 | TGTGCCAGCAGCTCCCGGGACGCCCGAGAGACCCAGTACTTC | CASSSRDARETQYF
TRBJ1-2 | TRBD1 | . | TRBV5-5 | TGTGCCAGCAGCCCTACTTTTCCGGGACAGGGGATTTTTGGAGGCTACACCTTC | CASSPTFPGQGIFGGYTF
TRBJ1-4 | . | . | TRBV6-5 | TGTGCCAGCAGTTACAGGGGTTCTAATGAAAAACTGTTTTTT | CASSYRGSNEKLFF
TRBJ2-1 | . | . | TRBV5-1 | TGCGCCAGCAGCTCGGACCGTGGCAATGAGCAGTTCTTC | CASSSDRGNEQFF
TRBJ2-5 | TRBD2 | . | TRBV2 | TGTGCCAGCAACGTTTCTCCCGGGACTAGCCGAAGAGAGACCCAGTACTTC | CASNVSPGTSRRETQYF
TRBJ1-1 | . | . | TRBV6-1 | TGTGCCAGCAGTGAAGGAAGAAACACTGAAGCTTTCTTT | CASSEGRNTEAFF
TRBJ1-1 | . | . | TRBV6-6 | TGTGCCAGCAGTTACGAAGCGGGCACTGAAGCTTTCTTT | CASSYEAGTEAFF
TRBJ1-1 | . | . | TRBV29-1 | TGCAGCGTTGAAGAGCGAAGGGGAGCTTTCTTT | CSVEERRGAFF
TRBJ1-5 | . | once | TRBV27 | TGTGCCAGCAGTAACAGGTTCGAGCCCCAGCATTTT | CASSNRFEPQHF
TRBJ1-1 | TRBD1 | . | TRBV19 | TGTGCCAGTAGTATATGGGACAGAGAGAACACTGAAGCTTTCTTT | CASSIWDRENTEAFF
TRBJ1-3 | . | once | TRBV9 | TGTGCCAGCAGCGTAGTCGGAACACACTCTGGAAACACCATATATTTT | CASSVVGTHSGNTIYF
TRBJ1-1 | TRBD1 | few | TRBV6-5 | TGTGCCAGCAGTACGTCACAGGGGACTGAAGCTTTCTTT | CASSTSQGTEAFF
TRBJ1-1 | TRBD1 | . | TRBV11-3 | TGTGCCAGCAGCTTAACAGGGGGCTACACTGAAGCTTTCTTT | CASSLTGGYTEAFF
TRBJ1-6 | TRBD1 | . | TRBV5-1 | TGCGCCAGCAGCCAGGGGGAGATCGGGAATTCACCCCTCCACTTT | CASSQGEIGNSPLHF
TRBJ2-3 | . | . | TRBV6-1 | TGTGCCAGCAGTGTGGGGCTCAATACGCAGTATTTT | CASSVGLNTQYF
TRBJ2-3 | . | . | TRBV10-3 | TGTGCCATCAGTGAAAAGGGGGTCGAAGATACGCAGTATTTT | CAISEKGVEDTQYF